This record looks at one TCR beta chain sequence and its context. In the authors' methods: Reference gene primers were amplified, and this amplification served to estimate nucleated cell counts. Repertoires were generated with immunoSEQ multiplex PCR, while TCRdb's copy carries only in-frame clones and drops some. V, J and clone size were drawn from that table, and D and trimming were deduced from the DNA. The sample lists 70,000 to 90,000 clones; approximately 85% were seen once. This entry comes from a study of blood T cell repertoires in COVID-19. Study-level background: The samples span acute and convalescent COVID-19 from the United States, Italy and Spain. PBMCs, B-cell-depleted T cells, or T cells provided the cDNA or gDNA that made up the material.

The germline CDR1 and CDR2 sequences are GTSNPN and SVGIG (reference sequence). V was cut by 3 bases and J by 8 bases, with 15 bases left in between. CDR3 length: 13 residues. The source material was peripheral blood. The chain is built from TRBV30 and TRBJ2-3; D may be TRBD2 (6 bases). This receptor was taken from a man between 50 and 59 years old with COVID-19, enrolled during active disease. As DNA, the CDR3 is TGTGCCTGGAGGGCAGGGCAGGAGGGTACGCAGTATTTT. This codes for CAWRAGQEGTQYF.